This T cell receptor beta chain emerged from a study of blood T cells in healthy people across ages. Points on this clonotype: The antigen is unknown. A read error may be the cause here, since a much bigger clone is one base away.

Study-wide results and limits: Strong correlation was found linking TCR beta diversity to naive T cell percentage.

For the second PCR, which ran for about 6 to 12 cycles, a sample-barcoded 5' primer and a J-beta primer mix were used. TCRdb analysed the 5' RACE reads with MiXCR anew, one entry per CDR3 protein. The top ten hold about 30% of the sample, which has hundreds of thousands of distinct CDR3 sequences, 40% to 50% seen once. The sequence derives from a man older than 75 in good health. What was sequenced was blood.

The CDR3 DNA reads TGCAGTGCTAGAAAGATAGGCGGGAGGGCCGGATTGCAGGACGAGCAGTACTTC. This codes for CSARKIGGRAGLQDEQYF. V is TRBV20-1 and J is TRBJ2-4; the match to TRBD2 covers 9 bases. Gene TRBJ2-7 matches the end of the DNA better, so the J call may be wrong. From germline, CDR1 is DFQATT and CDR2 SNEGSKA (reference sequence). The length of the CDR3 is 18 residues.